This TCR beta chain is from a study of CD8 T cells in Susac syndrome. Concerning this clonotype itself: Antigen unknown.

The CDR3 totals 13 residues. Germline V CDR1 and CDR2: MDHEN, SYDVKM. V was cut by 6 bases and J by 7 bases, with 13 bases left in between. The authors sequenced TCR beta from blood CD8+ and CD4+ T cells. TEMRA cells were FACS-enriched, with CD8+ and CD4+ T cells isolated negatively. Reverse transcription used about 0.45 to 1 ug RNA and random hexamers. Across 54 Vbeta and 13 Jbeta, TCR beta CDR3 was amplified with immunoSEQ multiplex PCR. MiXCR, applied by TCRdb to the immunoSEQ multiplex PCR reads, yields one record per CDR3 protein. Found here are approximately 120,000 distinct CDR3 sequences, around 94% of them singletons; the top ten hold 0.085% to 0.09%. Notes on the study in general: The study admitted that it had a relatively small number of individuals in its TCR sequencing and HLA analysis.

This receptor was identified in a human donor in good health. The sample taken for sequencing was CD4+ T cells from PBMCs. This sequence joins TRBV28 and TRBJ1-5, with D possibly being TRBD1 (6 bases). The CDR3 sequence: CASSQQQGQPQHF. CDR3 coding DNA: TGTGCCAGCAGCCAGCAACAGGGCCAGCCCCAGCATTTT.